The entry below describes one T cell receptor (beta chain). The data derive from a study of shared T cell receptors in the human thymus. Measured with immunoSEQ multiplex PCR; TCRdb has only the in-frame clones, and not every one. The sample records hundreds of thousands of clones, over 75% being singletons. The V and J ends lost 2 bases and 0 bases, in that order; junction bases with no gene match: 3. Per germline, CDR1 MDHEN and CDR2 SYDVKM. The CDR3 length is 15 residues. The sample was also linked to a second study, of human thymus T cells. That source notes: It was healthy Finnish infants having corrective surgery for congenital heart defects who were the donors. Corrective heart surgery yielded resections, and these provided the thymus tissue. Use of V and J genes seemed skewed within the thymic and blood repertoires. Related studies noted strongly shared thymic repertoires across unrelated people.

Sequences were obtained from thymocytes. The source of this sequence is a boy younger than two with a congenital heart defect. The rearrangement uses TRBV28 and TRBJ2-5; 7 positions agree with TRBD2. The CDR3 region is CASSLGLADQETQYF. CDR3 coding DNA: TGTGCCAGCAGTTTAGGGCTAGCGGACCAAGAGACCCAGTACTTC.